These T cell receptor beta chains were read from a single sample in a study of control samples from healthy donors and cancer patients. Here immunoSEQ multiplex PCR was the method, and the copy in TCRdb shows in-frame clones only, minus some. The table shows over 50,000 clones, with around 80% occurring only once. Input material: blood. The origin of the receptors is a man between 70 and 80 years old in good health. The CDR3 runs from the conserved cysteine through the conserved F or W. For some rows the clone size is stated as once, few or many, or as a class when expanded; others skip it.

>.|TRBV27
CASSTQVGPETQYF
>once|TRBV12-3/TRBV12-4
CASSFRQGYGYTF
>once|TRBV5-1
CASRQGTGGVAGANVLTF
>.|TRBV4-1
CASSHYSRDRYLNTEAFF
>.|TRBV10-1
CASRGQGAADTQYF
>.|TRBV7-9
CASSRKIQGRGENTIYF
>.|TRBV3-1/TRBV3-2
CASSQRWQALYEQYF
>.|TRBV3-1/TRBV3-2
CASSLFPPGTGSYEQYF
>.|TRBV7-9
CASSLGWLRTGPQETQYF
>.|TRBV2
CASSDGRSLGEQFF
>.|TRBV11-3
CASSLSMWGSTDTQYF
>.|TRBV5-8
CASSSYFPSGANVLTF
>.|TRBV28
CASSLKILAGFASSSYEQYF
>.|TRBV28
CASSLGRGFDEQYF
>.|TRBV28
CASSLFKQPQHF
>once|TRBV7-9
CASSSHSAGLNTEAFF
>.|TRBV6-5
CASSLDRGPYGYTF
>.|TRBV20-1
CSARTNREQYF
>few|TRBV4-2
CASSQVRGGPNEQYF
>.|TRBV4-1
CASSQRFRETGELFF
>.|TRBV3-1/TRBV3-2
CASSSGGYEQYF
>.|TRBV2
CASSEGQGSYEQYF
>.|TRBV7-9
CASSPLGGNEQFF
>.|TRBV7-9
CASNLGATGVGTDTQYF
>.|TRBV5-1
CASTQGGQPNNEQFF
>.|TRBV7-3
CASSLGPQETQYF